The TCR beta chain under discussion was sequenced for a study of cytomegalovirus exposure and HLA in healthy donors. Study conclusions and caveats: Donors were assumed by presence/absence analyses to have roughly uniform sequencing depth. Later work found most CMV-associated TCR beta chains apparently HLA-restricted. As was reported, the HLA-A and HLA-B alleles of most subjects were accurately predicted from TCR beta sequences. In a later analysis, TCR association rates varied by HLA locus: DRB1 most, HLA-C fewest.

This clone has a handful of counts. Its antigen is as yet unknown. This CDR3 spans 17 amino acids. The J segment lost 0 bases and the V segment lost 9 bases, leaving 8 bases of the junction unmatched. CDR1 and CDR2 from the germline V gene are SGHRS and YFSETQ. The study ran its PCR with 60 Vbeta and 13 Jbeta primers. TCRdb's table, derived via immunoSEQ multiplex PCR, lists solely in-frame clones and lacks some. The sample consists of 150,000 to 200,000 clones, around three quarters of them appearing once. This TCR derives from a woman in her 30s in good health and CMV-seronegative. The chain joins TRBV5-1 to TRBJ2-3; TRBD2 matches at 15 bases. Sequencing was carried out using PBMCs. In nucleotides, the CDR3 is TGCGCCACCAAGGGACTAGCGGGAGGTGCTAGCACAGATACGCAGTATTTT. This gives the protein CATKGLAGGASTDTQYF.